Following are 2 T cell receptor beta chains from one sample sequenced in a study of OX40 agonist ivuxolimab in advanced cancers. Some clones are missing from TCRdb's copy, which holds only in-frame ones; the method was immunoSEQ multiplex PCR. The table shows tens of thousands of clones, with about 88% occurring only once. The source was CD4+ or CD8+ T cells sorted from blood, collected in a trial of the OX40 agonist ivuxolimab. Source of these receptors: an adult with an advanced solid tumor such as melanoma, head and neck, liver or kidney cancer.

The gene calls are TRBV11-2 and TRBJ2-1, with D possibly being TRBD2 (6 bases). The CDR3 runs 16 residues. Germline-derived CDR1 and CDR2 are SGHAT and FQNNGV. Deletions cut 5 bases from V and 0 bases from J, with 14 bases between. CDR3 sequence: CASSRGSGSSYNEQFF. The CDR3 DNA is TGTGCCAGCAGCCGAGGATCCGGGAGCTCCTACAATGAGCAGTTCTTC.

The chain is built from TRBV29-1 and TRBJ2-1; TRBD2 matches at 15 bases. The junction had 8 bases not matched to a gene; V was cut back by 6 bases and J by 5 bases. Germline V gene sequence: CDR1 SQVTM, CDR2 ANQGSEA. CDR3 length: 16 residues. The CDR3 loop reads CSVTGLAGGADNEQFF. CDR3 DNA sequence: TGCAGCGTGACGGGACTAGCGGGAGGAGCTGACAATGAGCAGTTCTTC.